The clone carrying this TCR beta chain was detected many times. Individual cDNA molecules were tagged with unique molecular identifiers, the study reported. TCRdb re-analysed the 5' RACE reads in MiXCR, keeping a single row per CDR3 protein. The top ten hold roughly 7.1% of the sample, which has roughly 34,000 distinct CDR3 sequences, around 6% seen once. The data derive from a study of early T cells in non-severe SARS-CoV-2 infection. The overall study: It was bulk RNA from unsorted whole blood that was sequenced, and the chains were unpaired.

This CDR3 is 15 amino acids long. Germline lookup yields CDR1 SGHVS and CDR2 FNYEAQ. V dropped 5 bases and J dropped 5; count of bases not matched to a gene: 8. The sequenced sample was whole blood. The clonotype was recovered from an adult who was a healthcare worker with PCR-confirmed SARS-CoV-2 infection or an uninfected control (not recorded which). V is TRBV7-6 and J is TRBJ2-7, with TRBD2 matching over 11 bases. The CDR3 sequence is CASSPSPSGGNEQYF. Here the CDR3 DNA reads TGTGCCAGCAGCCCCTCGCCTAGCGGGGGGAACGAGCAGTACTTC.